This note documents a single T cell receptor (beta chain) sequence. This record belongs to a study of cytomegalovirus exposure and HLA in healthy donors. Both 60 Vbeta primers and 13 Jbeta primers went into the PCR. Sequencing used immunoSEQ multiplex PCR; TCRdb keeps in-frame clones, though not all of them. Here the sample spans about 140,000 clones, 82% being singletons. This CDR3 has 16 amino acids. The V end lost 0 bases, the J end lost 3 bases, and 15 bases lay between the germline ends. In germline, CDR1 is SGDLS, CDR2 YYNGEE. The gene calls are TRBV9 and TRBJ1-2; TRBD1 might be the D (5 bases). The TCR sequence derives from a woman between 45 and 60 years old in good health and CMV-seropositive. The sequencing input was PBMCs. This CDR3 is CASSVGVGVADYGYTF. Here the CDR3 DNA reads TGTGCCAGCAGCGTAGGAGTAGGGGTAGCCGACTATGGCTACACCTTC.